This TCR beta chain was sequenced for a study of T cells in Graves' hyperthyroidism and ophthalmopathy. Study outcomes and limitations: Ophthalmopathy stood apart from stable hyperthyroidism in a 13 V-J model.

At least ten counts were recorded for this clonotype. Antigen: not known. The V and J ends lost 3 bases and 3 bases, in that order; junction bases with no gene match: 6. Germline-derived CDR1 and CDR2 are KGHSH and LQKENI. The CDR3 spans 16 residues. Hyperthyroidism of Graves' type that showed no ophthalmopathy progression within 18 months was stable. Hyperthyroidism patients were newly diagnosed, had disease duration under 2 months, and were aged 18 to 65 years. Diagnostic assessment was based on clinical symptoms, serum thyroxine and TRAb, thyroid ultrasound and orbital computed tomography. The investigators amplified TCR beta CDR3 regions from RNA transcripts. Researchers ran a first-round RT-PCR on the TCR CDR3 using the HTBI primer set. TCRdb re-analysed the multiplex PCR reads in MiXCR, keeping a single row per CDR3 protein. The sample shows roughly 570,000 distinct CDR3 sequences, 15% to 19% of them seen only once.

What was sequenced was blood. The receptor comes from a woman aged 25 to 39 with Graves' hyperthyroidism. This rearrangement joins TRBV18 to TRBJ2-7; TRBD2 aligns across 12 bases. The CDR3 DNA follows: TGTGCCAGCTCACCCGCAGGACTAGCGGGATACTACGAGCAGTACTTC. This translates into CASSPAGLAGYYEQYF.